The sequence of this T cell receptor (beta chain) was determined in a study of CD8 T cells in ankylosing spondylitis. Study-level points and caveats: The authors found the disease-linked clones to be CD8+ and relatively rare in peripheral blood. Reactive arthritis synovial fluid and blood were previously reported to contain some motif variants. Seemingly characteristic of ankylosing spondylitis blood was a TCR beta motif consisting of under 10 highly homologous variants. Enrichment of disease-linked clones was reportedly significant in matched ankylosing spondylitis synovial fluid.

By share, this clonotype counts as medium-sized (0.01 to 0.1%). Antigen specificity is unknown. Trimming shortened V by 2 bases and J by 2 bases, and 9 bases separated the two germline ends. Per germline, CDR1 DFQATT and CDR2 SNEGSKA (reference sequence). The CDR3 extends over 13 amino acids. TCRdb used MiXCR to reprocess the 5' RACE reads, holding one entry per CDR3 protein. Of approximately 140,000 distinct CDR3 sequences detected, approximately 9.2% appear once; the ten largest clones hold roughly 8%. Sequenced: synovial fluid, either unsorted or a sorted T cell fraction (not recorded which). The TCR was taken from a male donor with ankylosing spondylitis. This chain links TRBV20-1 with TRBJ1-1; D uncertain. CDR3 in DNA: TGCAGTGCTAGAAGGACGGCTAACACTGAAGCTTTCTTT. It translates to CSARRTANTEAFF.